The text below deals with one TCR beta chain. The data were obtained in a study of cytomegalovirus exposure and HLA in healthy donors. In the PCR, 60 Vbeta and 13 Jbeta primers were used. Method: immunoSEQ multiplex PCR; TCRdb's copy keeps in-frame clones and lacks some. This table holds some 120,000 clones, 10% found once. Losses at the gene ends were 3 bases for V and 2 bases for J; bases not matched to a gene: 4. Per germline, CDR1 SGHNT and CDR2 YYREEE (reference sequence). The CDR3 consists of 15 residues. The sequence was obtained from a woman aged 18-35 years in good health and CMV-seropositive. The chain links TRBV5-4 to TRBJ2-7, with TRBD2 identical over 11 bases. The sequencing input was PBMCs. The CDR3 reads CASSSGTSGTYEQYF. CDR3 DNA: TGTGCCAGCAGCTCCGGGACTAGCGGTACCTACGAGCAGTACTTC.